This TCR beta chain is from a study of shared clonotypes between healthy human individuals. Study conclusions and caveats: Rarefaction demonstrated incomplete sorted-subset sequencing despite large depth.

Notes on this clone: Its antigen remains unknown.

Produced via immunoSEQ multiplex PCR; TCRdb's table is partial and in-frame only. The sample includes 600,000 to 750,000 clones, around 72% of them seen just once. This receptor was identified in a woman in her thirties in good health. Sequenced material: memory CD4+ T cells sorted from blood. Subset given: CD45RA-negative fraction.

This CDR3 reads CASSEAAGVFF. The CDR3, as DNA: TGTGCCAGCAGTGAAGCGGCGGGAGTTTTCTTT. The chain carries TRBV6-9 and TRBJ1-1; D uncertain. CDR3 length: 11 amino acids. Germline values: CDR1 MNHGY, CDR2 SVAAGI. V was pared by 5 bases and J by 13 bases, with 14 bases between.